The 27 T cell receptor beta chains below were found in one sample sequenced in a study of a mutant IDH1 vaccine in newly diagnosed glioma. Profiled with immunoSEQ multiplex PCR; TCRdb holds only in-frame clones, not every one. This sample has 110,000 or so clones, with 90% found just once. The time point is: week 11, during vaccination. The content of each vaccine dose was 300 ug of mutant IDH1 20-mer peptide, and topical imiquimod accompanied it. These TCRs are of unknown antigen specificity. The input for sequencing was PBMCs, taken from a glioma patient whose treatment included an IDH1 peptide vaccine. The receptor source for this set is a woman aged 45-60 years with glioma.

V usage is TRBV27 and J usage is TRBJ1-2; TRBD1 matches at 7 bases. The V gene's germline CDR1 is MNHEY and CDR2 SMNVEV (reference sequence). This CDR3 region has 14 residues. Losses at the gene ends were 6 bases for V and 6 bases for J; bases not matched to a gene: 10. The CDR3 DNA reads TGTGCCAGCAGCCGCTCGGACAGGAGACATGGCTACACCTTC. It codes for CASSRSDRRHGYTF.

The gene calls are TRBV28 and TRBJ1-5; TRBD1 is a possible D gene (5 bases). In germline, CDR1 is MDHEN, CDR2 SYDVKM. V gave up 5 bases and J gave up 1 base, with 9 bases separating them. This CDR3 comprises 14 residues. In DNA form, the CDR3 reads TGTGCCAGCAGTCAGGGCGGCAGCAATCAGCCCCAGCATTTT. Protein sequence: CASSQGGSNQPQHF.

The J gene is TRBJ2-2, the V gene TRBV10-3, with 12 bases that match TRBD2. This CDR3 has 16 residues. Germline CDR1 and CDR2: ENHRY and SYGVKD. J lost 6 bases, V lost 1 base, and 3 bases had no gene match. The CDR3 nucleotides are TGTGCCATCAGTGAGTTGACTAGCGGGAGACCCGGGGAGCTGTTTTTT. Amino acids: CAISELTSGRPGELFF.

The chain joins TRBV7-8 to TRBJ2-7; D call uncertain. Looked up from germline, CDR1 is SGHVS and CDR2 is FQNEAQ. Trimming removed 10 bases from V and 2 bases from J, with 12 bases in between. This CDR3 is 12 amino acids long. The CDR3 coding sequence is TGTGCCACCTGGACGAATACCTACGAGCAGTACTTC. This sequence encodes CATWTNTYEQYF.

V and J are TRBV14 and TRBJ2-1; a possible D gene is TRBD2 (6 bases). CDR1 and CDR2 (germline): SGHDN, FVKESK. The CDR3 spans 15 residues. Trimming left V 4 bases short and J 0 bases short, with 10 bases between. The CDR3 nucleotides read TGTGCCAGCAGCCCCGGGGGATCCTCCTACAATGAGCAGTTCTTC. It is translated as CASSPGGSSYNEQFF.

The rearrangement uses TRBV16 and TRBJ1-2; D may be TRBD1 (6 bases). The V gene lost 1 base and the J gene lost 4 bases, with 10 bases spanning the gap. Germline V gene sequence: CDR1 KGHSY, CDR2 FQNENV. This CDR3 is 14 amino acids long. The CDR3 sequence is CASSQLTGVYGYTF. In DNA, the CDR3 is TGTGCCAGCAGCCAATTGACAGGTGTCTATGGCTACACCTTC. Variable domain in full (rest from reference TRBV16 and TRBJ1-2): GEEVAQTPKHLVRGEGQKAKLYCAPIKGHSYVFWYQQVLKNEFKFLISFQNENVFDETGMPKERFSAKCLPNSPCSLEIQATKLEDSAVYFCASSQLTGVYGYTFGSGTRLTVV.

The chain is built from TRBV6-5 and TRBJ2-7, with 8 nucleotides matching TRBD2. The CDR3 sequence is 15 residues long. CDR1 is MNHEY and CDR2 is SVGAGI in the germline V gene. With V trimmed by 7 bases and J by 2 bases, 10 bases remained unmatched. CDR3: CASTPRAGGTYEQYF. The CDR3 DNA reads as TGTGCCAGCACCCCTCGTGCGGGAGGTACCTACGAGCAGTACTTC.

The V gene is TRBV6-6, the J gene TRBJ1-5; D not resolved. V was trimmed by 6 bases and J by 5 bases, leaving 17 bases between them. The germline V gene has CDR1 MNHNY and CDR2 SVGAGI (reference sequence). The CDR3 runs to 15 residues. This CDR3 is CASSLTGPRDQPQHF. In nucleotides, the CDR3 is TGTGCCAGCAGCCTTACCGGGCCCCGGGATCAGCCCCAGCATTTT.

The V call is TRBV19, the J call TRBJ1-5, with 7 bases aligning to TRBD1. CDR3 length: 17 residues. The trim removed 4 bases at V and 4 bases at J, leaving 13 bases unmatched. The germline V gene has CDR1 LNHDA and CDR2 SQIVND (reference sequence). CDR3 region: CASSKRQGRLINQPQHF. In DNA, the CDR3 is TGTGCCAGTAGTAAACGACAGGGAAGGCTAATAAATCAGCCCCAGCATTTT.

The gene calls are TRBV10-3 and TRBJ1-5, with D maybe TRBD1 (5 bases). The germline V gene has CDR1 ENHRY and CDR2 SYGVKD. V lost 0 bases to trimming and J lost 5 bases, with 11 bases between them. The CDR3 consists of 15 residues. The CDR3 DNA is TGTGCCATCAGTGAGTCGGGAGGGACCGATCAGCCCCAGCATTTT. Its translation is CAISESGGTDQPQHF.

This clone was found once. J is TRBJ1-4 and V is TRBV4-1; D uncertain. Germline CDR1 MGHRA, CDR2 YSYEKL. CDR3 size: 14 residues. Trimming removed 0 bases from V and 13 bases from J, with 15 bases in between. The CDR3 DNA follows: TGCGCCAGCAGCCAAGATTCTTGGGGTAGTGGACTGTTTTTT. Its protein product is CASSQDSWGSGLFF.

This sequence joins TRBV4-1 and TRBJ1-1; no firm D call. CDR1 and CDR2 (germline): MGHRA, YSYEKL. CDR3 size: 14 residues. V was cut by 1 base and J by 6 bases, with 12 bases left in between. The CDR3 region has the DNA TGCGCCAGCAGCCAAGTTGAGGGAATCCCTGAAGCTTTCTTT. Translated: CASSQVEGIPEAFF.

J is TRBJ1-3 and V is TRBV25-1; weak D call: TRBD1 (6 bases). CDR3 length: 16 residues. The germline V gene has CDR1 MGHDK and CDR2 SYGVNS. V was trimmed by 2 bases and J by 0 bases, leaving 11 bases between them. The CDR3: CASSEPGQISGNTIYF. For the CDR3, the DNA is TGTGCCAGCAGTGAACCCGGACAGATCTCTGGAAACACCATATATTTT.

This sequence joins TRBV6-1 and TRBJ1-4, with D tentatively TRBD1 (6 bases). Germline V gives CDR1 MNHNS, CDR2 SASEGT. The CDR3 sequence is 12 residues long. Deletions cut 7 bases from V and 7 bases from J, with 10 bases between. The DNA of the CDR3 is TGTGCCAGCAAACAGGGAGGTGAAAAACTGTTTTTT. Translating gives CASKQGGEKLFF.

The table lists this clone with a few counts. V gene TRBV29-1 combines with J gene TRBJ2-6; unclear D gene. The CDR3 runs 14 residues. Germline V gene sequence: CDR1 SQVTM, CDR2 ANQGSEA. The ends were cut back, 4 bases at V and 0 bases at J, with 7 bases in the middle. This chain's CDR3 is CSVVWASGANVLTF. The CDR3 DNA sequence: TGCAGCGTTGTCTGGGCCTCTGGGGCCAACGTCCTGACTTTC.

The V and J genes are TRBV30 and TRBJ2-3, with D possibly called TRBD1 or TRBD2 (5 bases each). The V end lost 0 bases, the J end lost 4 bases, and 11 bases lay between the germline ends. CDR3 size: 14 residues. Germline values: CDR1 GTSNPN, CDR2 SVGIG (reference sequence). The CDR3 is CAWSVGELADTQYF. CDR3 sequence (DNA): TGTGCCTGGAGTGTGGGGGAGTTGGCAGATACGCAGTATTTT. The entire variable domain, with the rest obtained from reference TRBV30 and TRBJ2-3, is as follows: SQTIHQWPATLVQPVGSPLSLECTVEGTSNPNLYWYRQAAGRGLQLLFYSVGIGQISSEVPQNLSASRPQDRQFILSSKKLLLSDSGFYLCAWSVGELADTQYFGPGTRLTVL.

CDR3: CASSPQGRTEAFF. The CDR3 DNA follows: TGCGCCAGCAGTCCACAGGGGAGGACTGAAGCTTTCTTT. The chain carries TRBV10-2 and TRBJ1-1, with 7 bases aligning to TRBD1. After removal of 5 bases from V and 5 bases from J, the junction contained 5 bases not matched to a gene. The germline V gene encodes CDR1 WSHSY and CDR2 SAAADI. The CDR3 length is 13 residues.

Here the CDR3 DNA reads TGTGCCAGCAAACAAAGACAGACGCTTGAAAAACTGTTTTTT. Translated, it gives CASKQRQTLEKLFF. The rearrangement uses TRBV28 and TRBJ1-4; D perhaps matches TRBD1 (5 bases). CDR1 MDHEN and CDR2 SYDVKM come from the germline V gene. The CDR3 sequence is 14 residues long. Trimming left V 7 bases short and J 7 bases short, with 16 bases between. The entire variable domain, with the rest obtained from reference TRBV28 and TRBJ1-4, is as follows: DVKVTQSSRYLVKRTGEKVFLECVQDMDHENMFWYRQDPGLGLRLIYFSYDVKMKEKGDIPEGYSVSREKKERFSLILESASTNQTSMYLCASKQRQTLEKLFFGSGTQLSVL.

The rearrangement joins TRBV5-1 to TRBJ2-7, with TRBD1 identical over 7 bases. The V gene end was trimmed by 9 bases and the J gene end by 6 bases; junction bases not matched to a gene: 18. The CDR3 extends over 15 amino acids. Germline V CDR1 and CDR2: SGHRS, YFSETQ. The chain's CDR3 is CATQLTTGMVGEQYF. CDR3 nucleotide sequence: TGCGCCACCCAGCTAACGACAGGGATGGTCGGCGAGCAGTACTTC.

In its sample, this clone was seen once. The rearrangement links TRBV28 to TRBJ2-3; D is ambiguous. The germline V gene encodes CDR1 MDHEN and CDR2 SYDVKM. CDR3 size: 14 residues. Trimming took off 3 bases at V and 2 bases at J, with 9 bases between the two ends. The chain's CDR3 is CASSFWRNTDTQYF. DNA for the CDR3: TGTGCCAGCAGTTTCTGGCGGAACACAGATACGCAGTATTTT.

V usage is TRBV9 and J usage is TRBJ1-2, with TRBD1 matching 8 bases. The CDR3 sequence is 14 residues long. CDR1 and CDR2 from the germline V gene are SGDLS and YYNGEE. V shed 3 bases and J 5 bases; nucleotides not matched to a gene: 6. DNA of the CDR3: TGTGCCAGCAGCGAAAGTCAGGGGGCGTATGGCTACACCTTC. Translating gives CASSESQGAYGYTF.

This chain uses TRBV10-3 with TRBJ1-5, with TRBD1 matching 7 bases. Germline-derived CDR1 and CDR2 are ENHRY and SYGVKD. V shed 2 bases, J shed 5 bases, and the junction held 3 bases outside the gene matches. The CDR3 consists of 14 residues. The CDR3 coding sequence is TGTGCCATCAGTGAGGGGCAGGGGGATCAGCCCCAGCATTTT. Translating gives CAISEGQGDQPQHF.

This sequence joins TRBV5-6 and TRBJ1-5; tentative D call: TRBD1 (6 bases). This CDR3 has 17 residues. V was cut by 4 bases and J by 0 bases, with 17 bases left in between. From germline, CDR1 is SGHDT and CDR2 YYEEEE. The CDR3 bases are TGTGCCAGCAGCCACAACCCTTACAGGGATAGCAATCAGCCCCAGCATTTT. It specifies CASSHNPYRDSNQPQHF.

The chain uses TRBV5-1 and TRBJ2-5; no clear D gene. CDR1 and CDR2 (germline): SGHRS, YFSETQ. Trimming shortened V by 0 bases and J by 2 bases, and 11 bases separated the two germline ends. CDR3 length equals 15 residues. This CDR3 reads CASSLGASLQETQYF. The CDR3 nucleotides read TGCGCCAGCAGCTTGGGGGCAAGCCTTCAAGAGACCCAGTACTTC.

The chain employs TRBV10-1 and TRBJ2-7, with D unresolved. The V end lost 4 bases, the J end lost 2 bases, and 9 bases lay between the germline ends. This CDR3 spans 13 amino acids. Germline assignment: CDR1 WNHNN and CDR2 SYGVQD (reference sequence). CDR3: CASSGGGTYEQYF. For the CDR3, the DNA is TGCGCCAGCAGTGGAGGCGGTACCTACGAGCAGTACTTC.

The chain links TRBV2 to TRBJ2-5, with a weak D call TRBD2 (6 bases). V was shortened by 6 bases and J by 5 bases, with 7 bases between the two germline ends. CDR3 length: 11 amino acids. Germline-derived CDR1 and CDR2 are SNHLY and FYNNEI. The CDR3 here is CASRRGETQYF. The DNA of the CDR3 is TGTGCCAGCAGACGGGGGGAGACCCAGTACTTC.

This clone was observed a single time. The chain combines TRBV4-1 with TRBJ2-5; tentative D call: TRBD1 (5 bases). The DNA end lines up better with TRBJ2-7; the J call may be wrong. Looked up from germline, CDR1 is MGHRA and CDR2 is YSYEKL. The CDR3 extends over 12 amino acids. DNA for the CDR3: TGCGCCAGCAGCGGACAAGCCTACGAGCAGTACTTC. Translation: CASSGQAYEQYF.